A selection of T cell receptor beta chains follows, all from one sample in a study of PD-1 blockade in classical Hodgkin lymphoma. The data were produced by immunoSEQ multiplex PCR, yet TCRdb's version contains in-frame clones alone and is incomplete. The repertoire includes more than 60,000 clones, roughly 90% of them detected once, and 9% to 10% sits in the top ten. Sample: peripheral blood mononuclear cells (PBMCs), taken at baseline. The receptor source for this set is a human donor with classical Hodgkin lymphoma. The CDR3 runs from the conserved cysteine through the conserved F or W.

TRBV6-6	TRBJ2-7	CASSYLGQDYEQYF
TRBV11-2	TRBJ2-1	CASSLGLVGLGEQFF
TRBV19	TRBJ1-5	CASTPTTYNQPQHF
TRBV5-1	TRBJ1-1	CASSSLGQISF
TRBV10-1	TRBJ2-2	CASSESMTSGATGELFF
TRBV15	TRBJ1-1	CATSRDFGPSNTEAFF
TRBV5-8	TRBJ2-1	CASSLWGADDEQFF
TRBV10-3	TRBJ2-5	CAISDPEIAGEETQYF
TRBV20-1	TRBJ1-5	CSAWGGGPQHF
TRBV9	TRBJ2-2	CASSPRIAGSLGGELFF
TRBV15	TRBJ2-1	CATSRTDISSYNEQFF
TRBV18	TRBJ1-2	CASSPEVISLYGYTF
TRBV28	TRBJ1-4	CASSSARGRGNEKLFF
TRBV20-1	TRBJ2-1	CSARDNEQFF
TRBV28	TRBJ2-1	CASTGAGYNEQFF
TRBV21-1	TRBJ2-2	CASSKGGTENTGELFF
TRBV30	TRBJ1-2	CAWGPRVFHGYTF
TRBV5-1	TRBJ1-6	CASSLRQGGNSPLHF
TRBV18	TRBJ2-5	CASSPQETQYF
TRBV20-1	TRBJ2-5	CSASREETQYF
TRBV28	TRBJ1-2	CASSSGPDFYGYTF
TRBV5-6	TRBJ2-3	CASSPAGSDTQYF
TRBV2	TRBJ1-5	CASSELGGIVNQPQHF
TRBV5-5	TRBJ2-3	CASSRRTGTDTQYF
TRBV2	TRBJ2-1	CATSRSYNEQFF
TRBV27	TRBJ2-7	CASSLGVATTTEQYF
TRBV30	TRBJ1-5	CAWSQGYNQPQHF
TRBV5-8	TRBJ2-4	CASSVTSGKSFLAKNIQYF
TRBV6-5	TRBJ2-5	CASSYTSSGIGETQYF